Listed below are T cell receptor beta chains from one sample, sequenced in a study of blood T cell repertoires in COVID-19. Clones were read by immunoSEQ multiplex PCR, and TCRdb kept only the in-frame ones, dropping some. This sample carries about 260,000 clones, 88% of them seen once, and the ten largest clones take 10% to 12%. Sequenced material: peripheral blood. The receptors originated from a woman aged 30 to 39 with COVID-19, enrolled during active disease. Each CDR3 is given with its conserved first and last residue. A D gene is named only where the DNA matches it firmly. Where a row states a size, it is once, few, many or the class of an expanded clone; other rows omit it.

J | D | size | length | V | CDR3
TRBJ1-2 | TRBD1 | NA | 14 | TRBV19 | CASSTLYRGDGYTF
TRBJ1-2 | TRBD1 | once | 15 | TRBV27 | CASSFGQGANYGYTF
TRBJ2-7 | NA | NA | 14 | TRBV7-6 | CASSPTDRYYEQYF
TRBJ1-5 | NA | NA | 16 | TRBV24-1 | CATSDPRGPTEQPQHF
TRBJ1-5 | NA | NA | 15 | TRBV28 | CASRGGPGGNQPQHF
TRBJ1-1 | NA | NA | 15 | TRBV11-2 | CASSLDRVKNTEAFF
TRBJ2-1 | TRBD1 | NA | 16 | TRBV6-2/TRBV6-3 | CASSPQQGSSYNEQFF
TRBJ1-6 | NA | NA | 13 | TRBV6-5 | CASSLQEDSPLHF
TRBJ2-5 | NA | NA | 14 | TRBV7-3 | CASSPRSNQETQYF
TRBJ2-2 | TRBD2 | NA | 16 | TRBV9 | CASSVVASGSTGELFF
TRBJ1-1 | NA | NA | 14 | TRBV19 | CASKVPPGNTEAFF
TRBJ1-2 | NA | NA | 13 | TRBV27 | CASSSSGEWGYTF
TRBJ2-5 | TRBD2 | NA | 16 | TRBV6-5 | CASSYTSGTRQETQYF
TRBJ1-5 | NA | NA | 15 | TRBV21-1 | CASSRRDRYNQPQHF
TRBJ2-2 | NA | NA | 15 | TRBV4-1 | CASSQELGGPGELFF
TRBJ2-7 | TRBD2 | NA | 15 | TRBV7-9 | CASSATSGVRYEQYF
TRBJ2-7 | NA | NA | 10 | TRBV20-1 | CSAIYYEQYF
TRBJ2-1 | TRBD2 | NA | 17 | TRBV7-7 | CASSLAGSGVAAGEQFF
TRBJ2-1 | TRBD2 | NA | 14 | TRBV6-6 | CASSYAGVLNEQFF
TRBJ2-6 | NA | NA | 16 | TRBV9 | CASSVALSSGANVLTF
TRBJ2-4 | TRBD1 | NA | 16 | TRBV3-1/TRBV3-2 | CASSQDLRTGKNIQYF
TRBJ2-2 | TRBD1 | NA | 15 | TRBV7-9 | CASSTVQGPTGELFF
TRBJ1-1 | NA | NA | 15 | TRBV3-1/TRBV3-2 | CASSQGSGVNTEAFF
TRBJ1-5 | NA | NA | 13 | TRBV5-1 | CASSLTGQDPQHF
TRBJ1-1 | NA | NA | 13 | TRBV19 | CASSILGATEAFF
TRBJ1-6 | TRBD1 | once | 15 | TRBV5-4 | CASSPVGQGNSPLHF
TRBJ2-5 | NA | NA | 11 | TRBV24-1 | CAWMGRETQYF
TRBJ2-1 | TRBD2 | NA | 13 | TRBV12-3/TRBV12-4 | CASSFGTNNEQFF
TRBJ2-7 | TRBD2 | few | 14 | TRBV2 | CASRGTSGSHEQYF
TRBJ2-1 | TRBD2 | NA | 16 | TRBV3-1/TRBV3-2 | CASSRSLAGEVYEQFF
TRBJ2-1 | NA | many | 13 | TRBV12-3/TRBV12-4 | CASTTGSLDEQFF
TRBJ1-5 | TRBD1 | NA | 15 | TRBV18 | CASSAGTAFNQPQHF
TRBJ2-3 | NA | NA | 13 | TRBV29-1 | CSGGARAGDTQYF
TRBJ1-5 | TRBD1 | NA | 17 | TRBV6-6 | CASSPRTGGYSNQPQHF
TRBJ2-5 | NA | once | 15 | TRBV11-1 | CASSPSVASGETQYF
TRBJ2-6 | TRBD1 | NA | 17 | TRBV5-1 | CATSPVTGGSGANVLTF
TRBJ1-1 | TRBD1 | NA | 13 | TRBV2 | CASSERGLSEAFF
TRBJ2-2 | NA | few | 14 | TRBV24-1 | CATESRGNSGELFF
TRBJ1-6 | NA | NA | 15 | TRBV5-4 | CASSLDRAGNSPLHF
TRBJ2-5 | TRBD1 | NA | 16 | TRBV24-1 | CATSESGTGAQETQYF
TRBJ2-7 | NA | NA | 14 | TRBV5-5 | CASSFLAIPLEQYF
TRBJ2-2 | TRBD1 | NA | 13 | TRBV2 | CASSAQGNGELFF
TRBJ1-2 | NA | NA | 13 | TRBV28 | CASSPQTRTYYTF
TRBJ2-1 | NA | few | 14 | TRBV3-1/TRBV3-2 | CASSQDLLLNEQFF
TRBJ1-3 | NA | NA | 15 | TRBV5-6 | CASSLGPGQGNTIYF
TRBJ2-1 | NA | NA | 16 | TRBV7-9 | CASSLALTSSYNEQFF
TRBJ1-2 | NA | many | 15 | TRBV27 | CASSLQGYGNYGYTF
TRBJ2-2 | NA | NA | 14 | TRBV2 | CASSEIGVTGELFF
TRBJ2-7 | NA | NA | 15 | TRBV6-5 | CASSYSVGSSYEQYF
TRBJ2-1 | NA | NA | 15 | TRBV4-1 | CASSTRLGRADEQFF
TRBJ2-6 | NA | NA | 15 | TRBV19 | CASSVGLSGANVLTF
TRBJ1-3 | NA | NA | 16 | TRBV11-2 | CASSLGRGINGNTIYF
TRBJ1-5 | NA | NA | 14 | TRBV6-5 | CASSPGGSNQPQHF
TRBJ1-1 | NA | NA | 15 | TRBV5-5 | CASSFTVPGHFEAFF
TRBJ2-1 | NA | NA | 14 | TRBV19 | CASSIVRGYNEQFF
TRBJ1-5 | NA | NA | 13 | TRBV4-1 | CASSQDRELTQHF
TRBJ2-6 | NA | NA | 17 | TRBV21-1 | CASSKGPRISGANVLTF
TRBJ1-5 | TRBD1 | NA | 19 | TRBV28 | CASRATSQGAGIGNQPQHF